This paragraph covers one TCR beta chain sequence. Its antigen is undetermined. The data derive from a study of CD8 T cells in ankylosing spondylitis. Findings and caveats of the study: Past studies reported some motif variants in reactive arthritis synovial fluid and blood. Seven to nine highly homologous variants made up a TCR beta motif, and this motif appeared characteristic of ankylosing spondylitis blood. Disease-linked clones proved CD8+ and comparatively uncommon in peripheral blood. Significant enrichment of disease-linked clones was reportedly seen in matched ankylosing spondylitis synovial fluid.

The V and J ends lost 1 base and 5 bases, in that order; junction bases with no gene match: 8. The CDR3 runs 17 residues. CDR1 is MGHRA, CDR2 YSYEKL, per germline. 5'-RACE, quantitative and with molecular barcodes, yielded the TCR beta libraries. Via MiXCR, TCRdb re-called the 5' RACE reads, giving one row per CDR3 protein. Counted here are 350,000 to 550,000 distinct CDR3 sequences, 25% to 30% occurring once; the ten biggest clones make up 0.89%. The genes are TRBV4-1 and TRBJ2-5; TRBD2 agrees at 12 bases. This clonotype was sampled from a male donor with ankylosing spondylitis. Sequenced: blood, either unsorted or a sorted T cell fraction (not recorded which). CDR3 region: CASSQGLAGGPGETQYF. The CDR3 DNA reads TGCGCCAGCAGCCAAGGGCTAGCGGGAGGGCCGGGGGAGACCCAGTACTTC.